The 7 T cell receptor beta chains listed next were all sequenced from one sample in a study of immune evolution from preneoplasia to lung adenocarcinoma. Repertoires were generated with immunoSEQ multiplex PCR, while TCRdb's copy carries only in-frame clones and drops some. The repertoire holds roughly 38,000 clones, with about 73% as singletons. Material for sequencing was FFPE invasive lung adenocarcinoma tissue. These receptors originate from a person aged 55 to 75 with lung adenocarcinoma.

This clone has a handful of counts. This chain joins TRBV11-3 and TRBJ2-1, with a tentative D call TRBD2 (5 bases). CDR1 and CDR2 from the germline V gene are SGHNT and YENEEA. CDR3 length: 13 amino acids. V was cut by 8 bases and J by 2 bases, with 10 bases left in between. The CDR3 loop reads CASAPGAYNEQFF. The CDR3 bases are TGTGCCAGCGCGCCCGGGGCCTACAATGAGCAGTTCTTC.

Turning to this clone: The junction does not match germline at one end; this may be a read error. The chain is built from TRBV29-1 and TRBJ2-3; possibly TRBD2 for D (5 bases). The CDR3 consists of 14 residues. Germline lookup yields CDR1 SQVTM and CDR2 ANQGSEA. The CDR3 bases are TGCAACGTTGGGCCCCCGGGAAACACAGATACGCAGTATTTT. It translates to CNVGPPGNTDTQYF.

This chain connects TRBV5-4 to TRBJ2-1, with D possibly TRBD1 on 5 matching bases. Looked up from germline, CDR1 is SGHNT and CDR2 is YYREEE (reference sequence). This CDR3 is built from 15 residues. Trimming removed 4 bases from V and 7 bases from J, with 18 bases in between. Here the CDR3 DNA reads TGTGCCAGCAGCCAGGGCAGCGCGGATATGAATGAGCAGTTCTTC. Residues: CASSQGSADMNEQFF.

The V and J genes are TRBV25-1 and TRBJ1-1, with a tentative D call TRBD1 (5 bases). The CDR3 sequence is 13 residues long. Germline lookup yields CDR1 MGHDK and CDR2 SYGVNS. V was shortened by 5 bases and J by 4 bases, with 11 bases between the two germline ends. The CDR3 DNA reads as TGTGCCAGCAGTTTGGGGCTGGGCACTGAAGCTTTCTTT. As protein: CASSLGLGTEAFF.

Remarks on this clone: Other DNA sequences in the same sample also yield this CDR3. The chain uses TRBV7-8 and TRBJ2-1; 11 nucleotides line up with TRBD2. Trimming cost V 6 bases and J 16 bases; bases outside gene matches: 14. In germline, CDR1 is SGHVS, CDR2 FQNEAQ. The CDR3 totals 14 residues. CDR3 region: CASSYSGRAQGQFF. In DNA form, the CDR3 reads TGTGCCAGCAGTTATAGCGGGAGGGCTCAGGGGCAATTCTTC.

V usage is TRBV10-3 and J usage is TRBJ1-5; D might be TRBD1 (5 bases). Trimming shortened V by 11 bases and J by 6 bases, and 14 bases separated the two germline ends. The CDR3 spans 12 residues. Per the germline V gene, CDR1 is ENHRY and CDR2 is SYGVKD. CDR3 protein: CAVSGIGQPQHF. The CDR3 region has the DNA TGTGCCGTATCAGGGATCGGTCAGCCCCAGCATTTT.

This sequence joins TRBV18 and TRBJ1-2, with TRBD1 matching 8 bases. Germline V gene lookup returns CDR1 KGHSH and CDR2 LQKENI. This CDR3 is built from 14 residues. V lost 2 bases and J lost 3; bases outside the gene matches: 2. For the CDR3, the DNA is TGTGCCAGCTCACCAGCGGGACAGGACTATGGCTACACCTTC. Translation: CASSPAGQDYGYTF.